This passage covers 27 T cell receptor beta chains from one sample sequenced in a study of cytomegalovirus exposure and HLA in healthy donors (dated 2017 in TCRdb). The library was obtained by the immunoSEQ multiplex PCR assay. For the multiplex PCR, a mixture combining 60 forward primers for TCR Vbeta segments and 13 reverse primers for TCR Jbeta segments was used. TCRdb took this table from immuneACCESS and kept in-frame rearrangements with V and J called. Such tables lack part of the clones; where checked against another copy, unresolved V genes explain under half of the gap, and the rest is unexplained. This sample gives around 200,000 clones in total; around 75% of them show up just once. 6.3% of the sample rests with the top ten. The sample was PBMCs. The receptor set was obtained from a man aged 35 to 55 in good health and CMV-seropositive.

This chain links TRBV9 with TRBJ1-1; 12 bases map to TRBD1. Germline assignment: CDR1 SGDLS and CDR2 YYNGEE. Germline trimming cut 0 bases from V and 6 bases from J; bases unmatched to any gene: 6. CDR3 length: 16 residues. The CDR3 protein is CASSVELGQGAAEAFF. CDR3 nucleotides: TGTGCCAGCAGCGTAGAGTTGGGACAGGGGGCCGCTGAAGCTTTCTTT.

The genes are TRBV2 and TRBJ2-1; TRBD1 matches at 9 bases. With V trimmed by 5 bases and J by 5 bases, 10 bases remained unmatched. The CDR3 loop spans 16 amino acids. From germline, CDR1 is SNHLY and CDR2 FYNNEI. CDR3 protein: CASSLTGTGFDNEQFF. The CDR3 DNA reads as TGTGCCAGCAGTCTCACCGGGACAGGGTTTGACAATGAGCAGTTCTTC.

The CDR3 bases are TGTGCCAGCAGCCCAAGACAGGGTATATTCGGCTACACCTTC. Amino acids: CASSPRQGIFGYTF. The V and J genes are TRBV7-2 and TRBJ1-2; 7 nucleotides align to TRBD1. Germline V gene sequence: CDR1 SGHTA, CDR2 FQGNSA. J gave up 8 bases and V 5 bases, and 11 bases lay outside the gene matches. CDR3 size: 14 residues.

J is TRBJ1-1 and V is TRBV29-1, with TRBD1 identical over 8 bases. Trimming cost V 1 base and J 1 base; bases outside gene matches: 5. The CDR3 length is 15 residues. In germline, CDR1 is SQVTM, CDR2 ANQGSEA. The CDR3 bases are TGCAGCGTTGAAGTCACCGGGACAGGGAACACTGAAGCTTTCTTT. Residues: CSVEVTGTGNTEAFF.

The genes are TRBV6-5 and TRBJ1-4; 9 positions agree with TRBD1. The CDR3 is 15 amino acids. Germline trimming cut 4 bases from V and 4 bases from J; bases unmatched to any gene: 4. CDR1 and CDR2 (germline): MNHEY, SVGAGI. In DNA form, the CDR3 reads TGTGCCAGCAGTTCGCCGGGACAGGGTAATGAAAAACTGTTTTTT. The encoded protein is CASSSPGQGNEKLFF.

V usage is TRBV4-2 and J usage is TRBJ2-7; TRBD2 agrees at 8 bases. Germline values: CDR1 LGHNA, CDR2 YNFKEQ. The CDR3 has 14 residues. V shed 1 base, J shed 3 bases, and the junction held 2 bases outside the gene matches. For the CDR3, the DNA is TGTGCCAGCAGCCAAGCCGGGGGGGGCTACGAGCAGTACTTC. Translated, it gives CASSQAGGGYEQYF.

This clone was detected only once. The V gene is TRBV30, the J gene TRBJ1-3; 9 bases fit TRBD1. V gave up 0 bases and J gave up 1 base; unmatched junction bases: 1. Germline CDR1 GTSNPN, CDR2 SVGIG (reference sequence). This CDR3 is built from 15 residues. CDR3 nucleotides: TGTGCCTGGAGTGTAGACAGGGGGTCTGGAAACACCATATATTTT. Protein: CAWSVDRGSGNTIYF. The full variable domain, completed using reference TRBV30 and TRBJ1-3, is SQTIHQWPATLVQPVGSPLSLECTVEGTSNPNLYWYRQAAGRGLQLLFYSVGIGQISSEVPQNLSASRPQDRQFILSSKKLLLSDSGFYLCAWSVDRGSGNTIYFGEGSWLTVV.

The V gene is TRBV2, the J gene TRBJ1-5, with 10 bases aligning to TRBD1. The length of the CDR3 is 17 residues. Germline CDR1 is SNHLY and CDR2 is FYNNEI. V gave up 5 bases and J gave up 3 bases; unmatched junction bases: 10. The CDR3 loop reads CASSKDRGGRDNQPQHF. CDR3 DNA: TGTGCCAGCAGTAAGGACAGGGGGGGTCGGGACAATCAGCCCCAGCATTTT.

The rearrangement links TRBV5-1 to TRBJ1-4, with D perhaps TRBD1 (6 bases). The CDR3 consists of 15 residues. Deletions cut 4 bases from V and 3 bases from J, with 13 bases between. Germline V lookup: CDR1 SGHRS, CDR2 YFSETQ. This CDR3 is CASSRAGQPNEKLFF. Here the CDR3 DNA reads TGCGCCAGCAGCCGTGCTGGACAGCCTAATGAAAAACTGTTTTTT.

This clone was picked up a small number of times. The rearrangement links TRBV7-8 to TRBJ2-4, with 8 bases matching TRBD2. V was pared by 5 bases and J by 1 base, with 7 bases of the junction left unmatched. Germline V CDR1 and CDR2: SGHVS, FQNEAQ. CDR3 length: 16 amino acids. CDR3: CASSRGGGRAKNIQYF. In DNA, the CDR3 is TGTGCCAGCAGCCGCGGCGGGGGGCGCGCCAAAAACATTCAGTACTTC.

DNA of the CDR3: TGTGCCAGCAGCTTACTAGCGAGTTACAATGAGCAGTTCTTC. Its protein product is CASSLLASYNEQFF. The chain recombines TRBV7-8 with TRBJ2-1, with D possibly matching TRBD2 (6 bases). Trimming pared 2 bases from V and 4 bases from J, leaving 9 bases between. Germline CDR1 is SGHVS and CDR2 is FQNEAQ. The CDR3 runs 14 residues.

The rearrangement links TRBV6-6 to TRBJ2-5; D is uncertain. The J call could be wrong; TRBJ2-7 is a better fit for the DNA end. The CDR3 covers 12 residues. CDR1 MNHNY and CDR2 SVGAGI come from the germline V gene (reference sequence). The CDR3 sequence: CASSYGLDEQYF. The CDR3 bases are TGTGCCAGCAGTTACGGGCTCGACGAGCAGTACTTC.

This clone was counted between two and nine times. The V and J genes are TRBV7-2 and TRBJ1-2; D remains unclear. Germline CDR1 and CDR2: SGHTA and FQGNSA. The CDR3 runs 13 residues. The germline V and J ends were trimmed by 5 bases and 8 bases, with 15 bases remaining between them. DNA for the CDR3: TGTGCCAGCAGCGGCGACTACTCTGGAGGCTACACCTTC. Encoded protein: CASSGDYSGGYTF.

The chain combines TRBV13 with TRBJ2-7, with D possibly matching TRBD2 (6 bases). Between the trimmed V and J ends, which lost 1 base and 3 bases, there was a span of 22 bases. Germline CDR1 reads PRHDT; CDR2 reads FYEKMQ (reference sequence). The CDR3 spans 18 residues. The CDR3, as DNA: TGTGCCAGCAGCTTAGATCGCCAGGGACCGGCGGGGCGCTACGAGCAGTACTTC. Translating gives CASSLDRQGPAGRYEQYF.

In this sample, this clone turned up a few times. The rearrangement uses TRBV7-6 and TRBJ2-7; the D gene is possibly TRBD2 (6 bases). Germline values: CDR1 SGHVS, CDR2 FNYEAQ. CDR3 length: 15 residues. V lost 6 bases and J lost 2, with 17 bases in between. CDR3 sequence (DNA): TGTGCCAGCAGTCTCTTTTCGGGAGAAGCCTACGAGCAGTACTTC. Encoded protein: CASSLFSGEAYEQYF.

This sequence joins TRBV4-3 and TRBJ2-7, with D tentatively TRBD2 (5 bases). Looked up from germline, CDR1 is LGHNA and CDR2 is YSLEER. The V end was cut by 1 base, the J end by 1 base, with 11 bases between. CDR3 size: 15 residues. The CDR3 loop is CASSQADGVSYEQYF. In nucleotides, the CDR3 is TGCGCCAGCAGCCAAGCCGACGGGGTTTCCTACGAGCAGTACTTC.

The chain employs TRBV5-1 and TRBJ2-5; maybe TRBD1 (5 bases). The V end was cut by 2 bases, the J end by 2 bases, with 16 bases between. The CDR3 loop spans 16 amino acids. Germline V CDR1 and CDR2: SGHRS, YFSETQ. CDR3 DNA sequence: TGCGCCAGCAGCTTAAGTGTAAGGGGTCAGCAAGAGACCCAGTACTTC. Its protein product is CASSLSVRGQQETQYF.

The CDR3 loop reads CASSLGVSGGAEETQYF. The CDR3 bases are TGTGCCAGCAGCTTAGGGGTTAGCGGGGGGGCCGAAGAGACCCAGTACTTC. V is TRBV11-2 and J is TRBJ2-5; the match to TRBD2 covers 11 bases. Trimming cost V 1 base and J 3 bases; bases outside gene matches: 7. Germline CDR1 SGHAT, CDR2 FQNNGV. The CDR3 runs 17 residues.

Points on this clone: The sample carries other DNA sequences with the same CDR3. This chain uses TRBV7-9 with TRBJ2-5; TRBD2 agrees at 7 bases. CDR1 and CDR2 (germline): SEHNR, FQNEAQ (reference sequence). V shed 5 bases and J 5 bases; nucleotides not matched to a gene: 5. The length of the CDR3 is 13 residues. CDR3 protein: CASSRPGGETQYF. For the CDR3, the DNA is TGTGCCAGCAGCCGTCCCGGGGGGGAGACCCAGTACTTC.

The CDR3 region has the DNA TGTGCCAGCAGCGCAGCCGACAGGGGCACCTATGGCTACACCTTC. Protein product: CASSAADRGTYGYTF. The chain is built from TRBV9 and TRBJ1-2, with TRBD1 matching over 8 bases. With V trimmed by 3 bases and J by 4 bases, 8 bases remained unmatched. The V gene's germline CDR1 is SGDLS and CDR2 YYNGEE. The CDR3 runs 15 residues.

This chain connects TRBV2 to TRBJ2-3; 11 bases agree with TRBD2. V lost 4 bases, J lost 1 base, and 4 bases stayed unmatched. CDR3 length: 16 amino acids. Looked up from germline, CDR1 is SNHLY and CDR2 is FYNNEI. CDR3 sequence: CASSALLAGGTDTQYF. The DNA of the CDR3 is TGTGCCAGCAGTGCGCTACTAGCGGGGGGCACAGATACGCAGTATTTT.

The genes are TRBV27 and TRBJ2-7; 7 bases are shared with TRBD1. With V trimmed by 6 bases and J by 0 bases, 5 bases remained unmatched. The CDR3 totals 14 residues. Looked up from germline, CDR1 is MNHEY and CDR2 is SMNVEV (reference sequence). CDR3: CASSLTGSSYEQYF. The CDR3 nucleotides read TGTGCCAGCAGCCTGACAGGGAGCTCCTACGAGCAGTACTTC.

A few counts support this clone. The chain carries TRBV6-6 and TRBJ2-1; unclear D gene. The CDR3 extends over 14 amino acids. Trimming stripped 6 bases from V and 6 bases from J, with 15 bases between. CDR1 and CDR2 from the germline V gene are MNHNY and SVGAGI (reference sequence). This CDR3 reads CASSSTLESNEQFF. The CDR3 DNA reads TGTGCCAGCAGCTCCACCCTTGAGTCCAATGAGCAGTTCTTC.

The rearrangement uses TRBV27 and TRBJ2-5, with 11 positions matching TRBD2. J was trimmed by 6 bases and V by 10 bases; bases with no gene match: 10. Germline V gene lookup returns CDR1 MNHEY and CDR2 SMNVEV (reference sequence). CDR3 length: 14 residues. The DNA for the CDR3 is TGTGCCACCTCGACTAGCGGGGCGGTTCAGACCCAGTACTTC. Its translation is CATSTSGAVQTQYF.

This rearrangement joins TRBV5-1 to TRBJ2-1; possible D gene TRBD1, 6 bases. V dropped 2 bases and J dropped 4 bases, with 10 bases sitting between them. The CDR3 runs 14 residues. Germline CDR1 SGHRS, CDR2 YFSETQ. In DNA form, the CDR3 reads TGCGCCAGCAGCTTCCGGGACACATACAATGAGCAGTTCTTC. Its translation is CASSFRDTYNEQFF.

The J gene is TRBJ2-3, the V gene TRBV18; D gene uncertain. V was clipped by 4 bases and J by 1 base, with 9 bases between them. Germline CDR1 is KGHSH and CDR2 is LQKENI. The length of the CDR3 is 14 residues. This chain's CDR3 is CASSRAQGTDTQYF. The CDR3 bases are TGTGCCAGCTCACGTGCCCAGGGCACAGATACGCAGTATTTT.

This chain uses TRBV19 with TRBJ2-6; 7 bases match TRBD1. J gave up 0 bases and V 6 bases, and 5 bases lay outside the gene matches. The CDR3 covers 16 residues. The germline V gene has CDR1 LNHDA and CDR2 SQIVND (reference sequence). The CDR3, as DNA: TGTGCCAGTAGGAAGACAGGGCTCTCTGGGGCCAACGTCCTGACTTTC. Amino acid sequence: CASRKTGLSGANVLTF.